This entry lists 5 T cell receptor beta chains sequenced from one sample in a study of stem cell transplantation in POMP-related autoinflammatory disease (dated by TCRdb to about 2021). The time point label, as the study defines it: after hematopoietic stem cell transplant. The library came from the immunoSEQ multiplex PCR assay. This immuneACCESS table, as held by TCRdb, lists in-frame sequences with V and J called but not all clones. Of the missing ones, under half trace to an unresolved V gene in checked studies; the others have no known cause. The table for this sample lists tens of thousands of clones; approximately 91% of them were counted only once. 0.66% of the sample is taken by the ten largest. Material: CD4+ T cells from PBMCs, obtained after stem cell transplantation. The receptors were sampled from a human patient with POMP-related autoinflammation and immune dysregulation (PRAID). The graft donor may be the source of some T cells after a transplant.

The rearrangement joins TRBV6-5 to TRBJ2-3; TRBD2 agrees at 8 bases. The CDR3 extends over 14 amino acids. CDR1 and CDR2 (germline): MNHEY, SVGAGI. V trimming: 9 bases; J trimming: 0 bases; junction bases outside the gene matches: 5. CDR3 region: CASRGGWSTDTQYF. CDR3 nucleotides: TGTGCCAGTCGGGGGGGGTGGAGCACAGATACGCAGTATTTT.

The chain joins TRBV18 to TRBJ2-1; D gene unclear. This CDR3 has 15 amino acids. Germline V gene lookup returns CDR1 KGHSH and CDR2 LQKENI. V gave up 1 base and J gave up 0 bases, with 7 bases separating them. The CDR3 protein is CASSPLLGSYNEQFF. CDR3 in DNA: TGTGCCAGCTCACCACTTCTGGGCTCCTACAATGAGCAGTTCTTC.

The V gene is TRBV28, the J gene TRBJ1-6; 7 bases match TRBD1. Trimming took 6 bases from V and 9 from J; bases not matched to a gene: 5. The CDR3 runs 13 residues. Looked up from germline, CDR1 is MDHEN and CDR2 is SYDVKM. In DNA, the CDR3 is TGTGCCAGCAGGACCGACAGGGTTTCACCCCTCCACTTT. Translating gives CASRTDRVSPLHF. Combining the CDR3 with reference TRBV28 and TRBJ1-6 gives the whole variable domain DVKVTQSSRYLVKRTGEKVFLECVQDMDHENMFWYRQDPGLGLRLIYFSYDVKMKEKGDIPEGYSVSREKKERFSLILESASTNQTSMYLCASRTDRVSPLHFGNGTRLTVT.

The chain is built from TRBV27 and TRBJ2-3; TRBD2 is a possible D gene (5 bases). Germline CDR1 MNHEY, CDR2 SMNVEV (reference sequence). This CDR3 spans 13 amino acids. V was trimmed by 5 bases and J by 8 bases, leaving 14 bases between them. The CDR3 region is CASSTGGLATQYF. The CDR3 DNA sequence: TGTGCCAGCAGTACCGGAGGACTCGCTACGCAGTATTTT.

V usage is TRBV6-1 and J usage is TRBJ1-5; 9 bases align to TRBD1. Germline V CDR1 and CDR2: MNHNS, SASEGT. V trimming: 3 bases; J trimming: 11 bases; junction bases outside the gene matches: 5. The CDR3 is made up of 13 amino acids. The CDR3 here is CASSDDRGGSQHF. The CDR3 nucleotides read TGTGCCAGCAGTGACGACAGGGGGGGGTCCCAGCATTTT.